These 16 T cell receptor beta chains were all obtained from the same sample, sequenced in a study of blood T cells in healthy people across ages. A second roughly 6 to 12 cycle PCR used barcoded and J-beta primers. Each CDR3 protein gets one entry after TCRdb re-called the 5' RACE reads with MiXCR. The sample contains about 1.8 million distinct CDR3 sequences, 49% of which appear only once. The specimen was blood. These receptors originate from a woman in her 40s in good health.

This clonotype was observed a handful of times. J is TRBJ2-5 and V is TRBV9; TRBD2 is a possible D gene (6 bases). The CDR3 runs 17 residues. CDR1 and CDR2 (germline): SGDLS, YYNGEE. V gave up 0 bases and J gave up 5 bases, with 20 bases separating them. CDR3 DNA sequence: TGTGCCAGCAGCGTAGAGACGGGAGATTTAGCTTTTGAGACCCAGTACTTC. Translated: CASSVETGDLAFETQYF.

This chain joins TRBV19 and TRBJ2-5, with TRBD2 as a possible D gene (5 bases). This CDR3 has 12 residues. The V gene's germline CDR1 is LNHDA and CDR2 SQIVND (reference sequence). V lost 3 bases, J lost 7 bases, and 9 bases lay in between. CDR3 DNA sequence: TGTGCCAGTAGTATTGGAGAGGGGACCCAGTACTTC. Residues: CASSIGEGTQYF.

This chain links TRBV5-1 with TRBJ2-2; TRBD1 might be the D (7 bases). V shed 8 bases and J shed 3 bases, with 14 bases lying between them. The CDR3 is 14 amino acids. CDR1 and CDR2 from the germline V gene are SGHRS and YFSETQ. The CDR3 spells CASATGTDTGELFF. The CDR3 DNA follows: TGCGCCAGTGCGACAGGGACTGACACCGGGGAGCTGTTTTTT.

This clonotype has only a few counts. The chain links TRBV27 to TRBJ1-5; D may be TRBD1 (6 bases). Trimming took off 3 bases at V and 0 bases at J, with 9 bases between the two ends. CDR3 size: 15 residues. CDR1 is MNHEY and CDR2 is SMNVEV in the germline V gene (reference sequence). In nucleotides, the CDR3 is TGTGCCAGCAGTTTGAACAGGGATAGCAATCAGCCCCAGCATTTT. Translated: CASSLNRDSNQPQHF.

V usage is TRBV11-1 and J usage is TRBJ2-5; possibly TRBD1 or TRBD2 for D (5 bases each). V gave up 6 bases and J gave up 11 bases, with 25 bases separating them. The V gene's germline CDR1 is SGHAT and CDR2 FQDESV (reference sequence). The CDR3 length is 15 residues. The CDR3 sequence is CASRGPWRGSSEQYF. Written as DNA, the CDR3 is TGTGCCAGCAGGGGACCCTGGCGAGGGAGCAGTGAGCAGTACTTC.

This clonotype has just a few counts. This chain uses TRBV5-5 with TRBJ2-6; the match to TRBD2 covers 7 bases. CDR1 and CDR2 from the germline V gene are SGHKS and YYEKEE (reference sequence). The CDR3 runs 18 residues. V trimming: 2 bases; J trimming: 1 base; junction bases outside the gene matches: 9. The CDR3 sequence is CASSFGGTGVSGANVLTF. DNA of the CDR3: TGTGCCAGCAGCTTCGGGGGGACGGGCGTATCTGGGGCCAACGTCCTGACTTTC.

This clonotype was seen more than once but under ten times. CDR3 sequence (DNA): TGTGCCAGCAGCTTCGACCGAACTAGCACAGATACGCAGTATTTT. It is translated as CASSFDRTSTDTQYF. The chain joins TRBV7-3 to TRBJ2-3; D remains ambiguous. The CDR3 has 15 amino acids. Germline CDR1 reads SGHTA; CDR2 reads FQGTGA. Trimming took off 3 bases at V and 0 bases at J, with 10 bases between the two ends.

This clonotype was seen more than once but under ten times. The DNA for the CDR3 is TGTGCCAGCAGTTTCAGGCGAGGGACCTCCGGGGCAGATACGCAGTATTTT. This encodes CASSFRRGTSGADTQYF. V usage is TRBV12-3 or TRBV12-4 and J usage is TRBJ2-3, with D perhaps being TRBD1 or TRBD2 (5 bases each). The CDR3 length is 17 residues. The V gene lost 3 bases and the J gene lost 4 bases, with 20 bases spanning the gap.

This clonotype was seen more than once but under ten times. The chain couples TRBV4-2 to TRBJ2-1; D is perhaps TRBD2 (7 bases). The germline V gene has CDR1 LGHNA and CDR2 YNFKEQ. V was shortened by 1 base and J by 6 bases, with 19 bases between the two germline ends. This CDR3 is built from 17 residues. The CDR3 DNA sequence: TGTGCCAGCAGCCAAGGGAGCCGGGGGGCCTCAAGCAATGAGCAGTTCTTC. Amino acid sequence: CASSQGSRGASSNEQFF.

The V gene is TRBV6-2 or TRBV6-3, the J gene TRBJ1-2; tentative D call: TRBD1 (6 bases). The CDR3 sequence is 15 residues long. Trimming pared 2 bases from V and 4 bases from J, leaving 14 bases between. Germline V gene sequence: CDR1 MNHEY, CDR2 SVGEGT. CDR3 residues: CASSYHTGQTYGYTF. As DNA, the CDR3 is TGTGCCAGCAGTTACCACACAGGACAGACCTATGGCTACACCTTC.

This clonotype was counted many times. The chain employs TRBV29-1 and TRBJ2-7; perhaps TRBD2 as D (5 bases). CDR3 length: 12 residues. Trimming pared 3 bases from V and 2 bases from J, leaving 8 bases between. Germline lookup yields CDR1 SQVTM and CDR2 ANQGSEA. CDR3 amino acids: CSVEGRAYEQYF. In DNA form, the CDR3 reads TGCAGCGTTGAGGGGAGAGCCTACGAGCAGTACTTC.

The sample holds a few counts of this clonotype. This chain connects TRBV6-1 to TRBJ2-7; a weak D match, TRBD2 (5 bases). Deletions cut 3 bases from V and 2 bases from J, with 20 bases between. The CDR3 has 17 amino acids. Germline V gene data show CDR1 as MNHNS and CDR2 as SASEGT. The CDR3: CASSDGSGPQFTYEQYF. The CDR3 nucleotides are TGTGCCAGCAGTGATGGCAGCGGCCCCCAATTCACCTACGAGCAGTACTTC.

Concerning this clonotype itself: The junction differs from germline at one of its ends, possibly a read error. The genes are TRBV6-2 or TRBV6-3 and TRBJ2-3; the D gene is possibly TRBD2 (6 bases). Germline CDR1 reads MNHEY; CDR2 reads SVGEGT. This CDR3 has 15 residues. The CDR3 region is CVSSLRLGRTDTQYF. Here the CDR3 DNA reads TGTGTCAGCAGTTTAAGACTAGGCCGCACAGATACGCAGTATTTT.

The chain links TRBV12-3 or TRBV12-4 to TRBJ1-2; D not certain. The CDR3 is made up of 15 amino acids. The germline V and J ends were trimmed by 3 bases and 1 base, with 12 bases remaining between them. This CDR3 is CASSFGSRNNYGYTF. DNA for the CDR3: TGTGCCAGCAGTTTTGGAAGCCGAAATAACTATGGCTACACCTTC.

The chain couples TRBV15 to TRBJ1-5, with 8 bases aligning to TRBD1. The CDR3 has 14 residues. Germline V lookup: CDR1 LNHNV, CDR2 YYDKDF (reference sequence). The V and J ends lost 4 bases and 5 bases, in that order; junction bases with no gene match: 4. CDR3 nucleotides: TGTGCCACCAGCATCAGGACAGGGCATCAGCCCCAGCATTTT. Its translation is CATSIRTGHQPQHF.

This chain joins TRBV27 and TRBJ2-5; D call uncertain. V lost 3 bases, J lost 3 bases, and 8 bases lay in between. Germline V gives CDR1 MNHEY, CDR2 SMNVEV (reference sequence). There are 13 residues in the CDR3. CDR3 bases: TGTGCCAGCAGTTTGAAAGCGAAAGAGACCCAGTACTTC. Encoded protein: CASSLKAKETQYF.